The 15 T cell receptor beta chains reported below all come from one sample, sequenced in a study of metastatic and nonmetastatic thyroid tumors. With MiXCR, TCRdb reprocessed the PCR reads. The repertoire holds about 16,000 clones, with around 32% as singletons. Thyroid surgery was preceded by no treatment in any patient. The sequencing sample was made of tumor tissue. The receptors were gathered from a male donor with papillary thyroid cancer or a benign thyroid nodule (not recorded which). Some clones in this sample may be carry-over from other donors' samples.

V and J are TRBV5-1 and TRBJ2-7, with a weak D call TRBD1 (6 bases). V shed 0 bases and J shed 5 bases, with 15 bases lying between them. The CDR3 sequence is 15 residues long. Per germline, CDR1 SGHRS and CDR2 YFSETQ. This CDR3 is CASSLEGSRGHEQYF. CDR3 bases: TGCGCCAGCAGCTTGGAGGGGAGCAGGGGCCACGAGCAGTACTTC.

CDR3 sequence reads: CASSQATEAFF. The CDR3 nucleotides read TGTGCCAGCAGCCAGGCTACTGAAGCTTTCTTT. This chain links TRBV7-9 with TRBJ1-1; D gene unclear. Trimming left V 5 bases short and J 5 bases short, with 6 bases between. Germline V gene sequence: CDR1 SEHNR, CDR2 FQNEAQ (reference sequence). The CDR3 loop spans 11 amino acids.

At least ten counts were recorded for this clone. This clone may be a read error of a much larger clone one base away. Because the CDR3's place on the DNA is in doubt, the DNA is left out and the CDR3 is given as listed by TCRdb. The rearrangement uses TRBV29-1 and TRBJ2-7; the table's D call, TRBD1, has no DNA check behind it. CDR1 is SQVTM, CDR2 ANQGSEA, per germline. 12 amino acids form the CDR3, both terminal residues included. The CDR3 protein is CSVAGGTTELYF.

The chain uses TRBV30 and TRBJ1-2; D is ambiguous. This CDR3 contains 13 residues. Germline V lookup: CDR1 GTSNPN, CDR2 SVGIG (reference sequence). Trimming shortened V by 8 bases and J by 5 bases, and 18 bases separated the two germline ends. CDR3 protein: CALEILTEYGYTF. The CDR3 bases are TGTGCCCTAGAGATTCTGACTGAGTATGGCTACACCTTC.

This chain links TRBV4-2 with TRBJ2-7; a possible D gene is TRBD1 (6 bases). The germline V gene encodes CDR1 LGHNA and CDR2 YNFKEQ. The V end lost 4 bases, the J end lost 7 bases, and 11 bases lay between the germline ends. The CDR3 totals 12 residues. The CDR3 nucleotides are TGTGCCAGCAGCCCTCCAGGGACAGAGCAGTACTTC. The encoded protein is CASSPPGTEQYF.

This clone showed up just a few times. This rearrangement joins TRBV5-1 to TRBJ2-7; D may be TRBD2 (6 bases). V was shortened by 2 bases and J by 2 bases, with 11 bases between the two germline ends. The germline gives CDR1 SGHRS, CDR2 YFSETQ. The CDR3 is 14 amino acids. The CDR3 loop is CASSLTGGTYEQYF. Written as DNA, the CDR3 is TGCGCCAGCAGCTTAACCGGGGGAACCTACGAGCAGTACTTC. Drawing the rest from reference TRBV5-1 and TRBJ2-7, the complete variable domain is KAGVTQTPRYLIKTRGQQVTLSCSPISGHRSVSWYQQTPGQGLQFLFEYFSETQRNKGNFPGRFSGRQFSNSRSEMNVSTLELGDSALYLCASSLTGGTYEQYFGPGTRLTVT.

By proportion, this clone is medium-sized (0.01 to 0.1%). V and J are TRBV6-1 and TRBJ2-3; tentative D call: TRBD1 (5 bases). This CDR3 is 13 amino acids long. Germline CDR1 is MNHNS and CDR2 is SASEGT. V was clipped by 5 bases and J by 5 bases, with 11 bases between them. CDR3 sequence (DNA): TGTGCCAGCAGTAGACTGGGGCGAGATACGCAGTATTTT. This translates into CASSRLGRDTQYF.

The genes are TRBV5-1 and TRBJ1-2; D may be TRBD1 (5 bases). Trimming cost V 0 bases and J 6 bases, with 12 bases left between them. Germline-derived CDR1 and CDR2 are SGHRS and YFSETQ. CDR3 length: 14 residues. CDR3 coding DNA: TGCGCCAGCAGCTTGGGCGGAAGGACAAATGGCTACACCTTC. The encoded protein is CASSLGGRTNGYTF.

This clone was counted only a few times. The V and J genes are TRBV6-1 and TRBJ1-1; D remains ambiguous. Germline V gene sequence: CDR1 MNHNS, CDR2 SASEGT. This CDR3 is built from 13 residues. With 6 bases removed from V and 1 base from J, the gap between germline ends came to 9 bases. The CDR3 DNA reads TGTGCCAGCAGAAAACAGTGGAACACTGAAGCTTTCTTT. Its protein is CASRKQWNTEAFF.

This clone was recorded at least ten times. The rearrangement uses TRBV28 and TRBJ1-2; 9 positions match TRBD1. CDR1 and CDR2 from the germline V gene are MDHEN and SYDVKM. V lost 8 bases, J lost 2 bases, and 3 bases stayed unmatched. This CDR3 has 13 amino acids. CDR3 bases: TGTGCCAGCGAGACAGGGGGGAACTATGGCTACACCTTC. Residues: CASETGGNYGYTF.

This chain joins TRBV2 and TRBJ2-7; 10 bases map to TRBD2. The CDR3 runs 14 residues. V trimming: 6 bases; J trimming: 3 bases; junction bases outside the gene matches: 5. Looked up from germline, CDR1 is SNHLY and CDR2 is FYNNEI. The chain's CDR3 is CASRAGTSVYEQYF. In DNA, the CDR3 is TGTGCCAGCAGGGCCGGGACTAGCGTCTACGAGCAGTACTTC.

This clone was detected ten times or more. This sequence joins TRBV5-6 and TRBJ2-5; weak D call: TRBD2 (6 bases). This CDR3 has 14 residues. With 3 bases removed from V and 5 bases from J, the gap between germline ends came to 14 bases. From germline, CDR1 is SGHDT and CDR2 YYEEEE. The CDR3 DNA reads as TGTGCCAGCAGCTGGGGGGTGAGTCGGGAGACCCAGTACTTC. Translating gives CASSWGVSRETQYF.

This clone was counted a few times. V gene TRBV11-2 combines with J gene TRBJ2-2; D is unclear. This CDR3 has 16 residues. V lost 2 bases and J 0 bases, leaving 10 bases between the germline ends. Per germline, CDR1 SGHAT and CDR2 FQNNGV. The CDR3 protein is CASSLSSSPNTGELFF. CDR3 coding DNA: TGTGCCAGCAGCTTAAGTTCAAGCCCGAACACCGGGGAGCTGTTTTTT.

V is TRBV3-1 and J is TRBJ1-2; the D is unclear. This CDR3 region has 14 residues. V was shortened by 0 bases and J by 7 bases, with 12 bases between the two germline ends. Germline CDR1 and CDR2: LGHDT and YNNKEL (reference sequence). This CDR3 is CASSQDLLPGGYTF. CDR3 in DNA: TGTGCCAGCAGCCAAGATCTCCTCCCGGGTGGCTACACCTTC.

The chain links TRBV19 to TRBJ2-1; TRBD2 aligns across 14 bases. Germline-derived CDR1 and CDR2 are LNHDA and SQIVND (reference sequence). CDR3 length equals 16 residues. V was pared by 7 bases and J by 9 bases, with 11 bases of the junction left unmatched. The CDR3 spells CASTQGLAGVVAEQFF. The CDR3 DNA reads TGTGCCAGTACCCAGGGACTAGCGGGAGTAGTGGCTGAGCAGTTCTTC. The variable domain in full, completed from reference TRBV19 and TRBJ2-1, reads DGGITQSPKYLFRKEGQNVTLSCEQNLNHDAMYWYRQDPGQGLRLIYYSQIVNDFQKGDIAEGYSVSREKKESFPLTVTSAQKNPTAFYLCASTQGLAGVVAEQFFGPGTRLTVL.